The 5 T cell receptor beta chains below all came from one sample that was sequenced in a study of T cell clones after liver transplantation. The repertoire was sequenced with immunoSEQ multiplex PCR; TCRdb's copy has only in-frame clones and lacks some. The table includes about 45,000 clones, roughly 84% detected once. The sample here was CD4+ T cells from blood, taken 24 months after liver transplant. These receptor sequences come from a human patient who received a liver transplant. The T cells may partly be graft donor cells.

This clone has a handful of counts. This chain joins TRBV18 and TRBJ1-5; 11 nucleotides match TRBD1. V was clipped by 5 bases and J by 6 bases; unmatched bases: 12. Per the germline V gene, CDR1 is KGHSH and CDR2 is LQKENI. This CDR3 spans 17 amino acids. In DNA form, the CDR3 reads TGTGCCAGCTCATCGGGACAGGGGGAACAATTGGGTCAGCCCCAGCATTTT. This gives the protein CASSSGQGEQLGQPQHF. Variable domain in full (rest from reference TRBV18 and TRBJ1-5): NAGVMQNPRHLVRRRGQEARLRCSPMKGHSHVYWYRQLPEEGLKFMVYLQKENIIDESGMPKERFSAEFPKEGPSILRIQQVVRGDSAAYFCASSSGQGEQLGQPQHFGDGTRLSIL.

The CDR3 bases are TGTGCCAGCTCACCCCTTGACTGGGCGGGGGCGGACTATGGCTACACCTTC. This codes for CASSPLDWAGADYGYTF. The chain uses TRBV18 and TRBJ1-2; possibly TRBD1 for D (6 bases). Germline V gene data show CDR1 as KGHSH and CDR2 as LQKENI. With 3 bases removed from V and 3 bases from J, the gap between germline ends came to 20 bases. This CDR3 has 17 amino acids.

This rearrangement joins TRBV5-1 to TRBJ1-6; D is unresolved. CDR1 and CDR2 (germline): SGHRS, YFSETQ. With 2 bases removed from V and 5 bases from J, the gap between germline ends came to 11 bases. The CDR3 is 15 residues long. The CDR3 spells CASSFAGSNNSPLHF. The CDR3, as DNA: TGCGCCAGCAGCTTCGCCGGGAGCAATAATTCACCCCTCCACTTT.

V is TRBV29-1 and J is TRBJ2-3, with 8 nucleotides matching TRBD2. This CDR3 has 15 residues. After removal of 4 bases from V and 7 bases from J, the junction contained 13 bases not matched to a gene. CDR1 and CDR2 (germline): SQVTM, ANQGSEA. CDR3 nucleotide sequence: TGCAGCGTTGGAGGTAGCGGGGTCACTTTAAATACGCAGTATTTT. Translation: CSVGGSGVTLNTQYF.

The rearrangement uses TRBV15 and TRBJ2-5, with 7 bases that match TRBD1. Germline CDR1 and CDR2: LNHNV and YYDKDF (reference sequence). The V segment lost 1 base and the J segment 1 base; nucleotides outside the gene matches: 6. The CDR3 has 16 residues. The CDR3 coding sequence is TGTGCCACCAGCAGAGTGACAGGGTTGGGCCAAGAGACCCAGTACTTC. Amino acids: CATSRVTGLGQETQYF.